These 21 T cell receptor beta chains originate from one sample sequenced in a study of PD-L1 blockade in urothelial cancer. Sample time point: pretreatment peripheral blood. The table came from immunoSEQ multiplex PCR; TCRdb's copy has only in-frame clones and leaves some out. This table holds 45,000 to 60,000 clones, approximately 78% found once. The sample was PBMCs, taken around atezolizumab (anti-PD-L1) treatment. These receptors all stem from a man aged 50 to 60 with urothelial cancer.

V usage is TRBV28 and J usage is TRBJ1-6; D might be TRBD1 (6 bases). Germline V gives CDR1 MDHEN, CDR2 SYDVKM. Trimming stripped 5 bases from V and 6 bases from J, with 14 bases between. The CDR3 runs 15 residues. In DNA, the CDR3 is TGTGCCAGCAGTACCCAGGACAGACCTAATTCACCCCTCCACTTT. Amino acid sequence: CASSTQDRPNSPLHF. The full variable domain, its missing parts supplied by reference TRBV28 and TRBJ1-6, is DVKVTQSSRYLVKRTGEKVFLECVQDMDHENMFWYRQDPGLGLRLIYFSYDVKMKEKGDIPEGYSVSREKKERFSLILESASTNQTSMYLCASSTQDRPNSPLHFGNGTRLTVT.

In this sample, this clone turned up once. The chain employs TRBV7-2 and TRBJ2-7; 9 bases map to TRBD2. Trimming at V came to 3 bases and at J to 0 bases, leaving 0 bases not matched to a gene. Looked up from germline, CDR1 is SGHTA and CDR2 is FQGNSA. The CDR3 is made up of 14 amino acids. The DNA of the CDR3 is TGTGCCAGCAGCTTGGGACTAGCCTCCTACGAGCAGTACTTC. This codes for CASSLGLASYEQYF.

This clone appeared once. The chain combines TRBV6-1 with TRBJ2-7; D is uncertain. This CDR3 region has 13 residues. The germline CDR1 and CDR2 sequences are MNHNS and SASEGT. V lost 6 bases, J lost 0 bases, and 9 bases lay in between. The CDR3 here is CASSLHSSYEQYF. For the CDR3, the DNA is TGTGCCAGCAGCCTACACAGCTCCTACGAGCAGTACTTC.

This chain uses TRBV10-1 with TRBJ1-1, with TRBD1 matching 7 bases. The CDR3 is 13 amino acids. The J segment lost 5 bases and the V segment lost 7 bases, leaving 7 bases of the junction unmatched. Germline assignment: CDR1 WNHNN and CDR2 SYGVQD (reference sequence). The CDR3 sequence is CASMAAGGTEAFF. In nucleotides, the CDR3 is TGCGCCAGCATGGCGGCAGGGGGTACTGAAGCTTTCTTT.

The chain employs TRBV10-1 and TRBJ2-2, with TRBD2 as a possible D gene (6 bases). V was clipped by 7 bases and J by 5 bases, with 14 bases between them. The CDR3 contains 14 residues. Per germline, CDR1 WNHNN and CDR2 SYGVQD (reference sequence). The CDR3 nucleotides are TGCGCCAGCAACGGGGGTTCGAGGACCGGGGAGCTGTTTTTT. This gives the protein CASNGGSRTGELFF.

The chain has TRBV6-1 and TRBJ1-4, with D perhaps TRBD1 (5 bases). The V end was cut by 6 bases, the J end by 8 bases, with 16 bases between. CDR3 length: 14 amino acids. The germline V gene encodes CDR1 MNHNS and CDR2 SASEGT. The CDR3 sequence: CASRMGGGGEKLFF. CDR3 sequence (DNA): TGTGCCAGCAGAATGGGGGGAGGAGGAGAAAAACTGTTTTTT.

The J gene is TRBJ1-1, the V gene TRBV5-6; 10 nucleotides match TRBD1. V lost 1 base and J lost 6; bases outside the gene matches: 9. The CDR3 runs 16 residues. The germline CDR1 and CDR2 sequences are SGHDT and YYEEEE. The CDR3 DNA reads TGTGCCAGCAGCTTGCGGGGGACAGGGGTTGTTGCTGAAGCTTTCTTT. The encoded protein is CASSLRGTGVVAEAFF.

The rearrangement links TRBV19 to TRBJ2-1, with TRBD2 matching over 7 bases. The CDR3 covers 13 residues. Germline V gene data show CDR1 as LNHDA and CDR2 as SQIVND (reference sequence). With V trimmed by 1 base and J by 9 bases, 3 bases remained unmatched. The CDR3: CASSIGGRLEQFF. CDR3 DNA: TGTGCCAGTAGTATAGGCGGGAGACTTGAGCAGTTCTTC.

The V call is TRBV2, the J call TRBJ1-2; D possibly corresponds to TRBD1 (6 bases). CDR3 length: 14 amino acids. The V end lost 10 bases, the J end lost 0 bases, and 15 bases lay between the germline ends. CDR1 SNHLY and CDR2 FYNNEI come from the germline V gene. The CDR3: CATHRDTANYGYTF. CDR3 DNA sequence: TGTGCCACGCACAGGGATACCGCTAACTATGGCTACACCTTC.

The CDR3 DNA sequence: TGTGCCAGCAGCTTCAACAGGGGGCGGGGCTACACCTTC. Translating gives CASSFNRGRGYTF. The rearrangement uses TRBV7-2 and TRBJ1-2, with TRBD1 matching 9 bases. The CDR3 is made up of 13 amino acids. Per germline, CDR1 SGHTA and CDR2 FQGNSA. J gave up 8 bases and V 3 bases, and 4 bases lay outside the gene matches.

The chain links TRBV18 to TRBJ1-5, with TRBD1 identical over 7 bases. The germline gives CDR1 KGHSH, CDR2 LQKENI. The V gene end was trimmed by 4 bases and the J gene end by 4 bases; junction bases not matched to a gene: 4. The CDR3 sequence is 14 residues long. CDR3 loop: CASSQTGMNQPQHF. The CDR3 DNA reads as TGTGCCAGCTCACAGACAGGGATGAATCAGCCCCAGCATTTT.

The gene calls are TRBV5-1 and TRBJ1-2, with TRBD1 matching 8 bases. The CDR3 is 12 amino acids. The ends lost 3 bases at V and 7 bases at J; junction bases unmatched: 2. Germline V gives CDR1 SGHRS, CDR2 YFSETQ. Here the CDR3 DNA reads TGCGCCAGCAGCTGGGGGACAGGTGGCTACACCTTC. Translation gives CASSWGTGGYTF.

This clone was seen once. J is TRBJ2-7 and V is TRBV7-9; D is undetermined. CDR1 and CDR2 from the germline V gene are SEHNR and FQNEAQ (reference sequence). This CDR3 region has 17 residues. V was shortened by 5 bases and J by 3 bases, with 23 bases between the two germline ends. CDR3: CASSPNYSSPKYYEQYF. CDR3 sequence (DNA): TGTGCCAGCAGCCCCAATTACTCGTCCCCTAAGTACTACGAGCAGTACTTC.

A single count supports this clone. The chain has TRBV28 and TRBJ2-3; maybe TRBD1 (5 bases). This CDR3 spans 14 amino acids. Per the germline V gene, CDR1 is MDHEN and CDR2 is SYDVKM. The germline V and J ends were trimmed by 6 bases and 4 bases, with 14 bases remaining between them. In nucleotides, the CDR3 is TGTGCCAGCAGAGCTCAGACAGTTGCAGATACGCAGTATTTT. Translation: CASRAQTVADTQYF. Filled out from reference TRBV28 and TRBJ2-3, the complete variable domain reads DVKVTQSSRYLVKRTGEKVFLECVQDMDHENMFWYRQDPGLGLRLIYFSYDVKMKEKGDIPEGYSVSREKKERFSLILESASTNQTSMYLCASRAQTVADTQYFGPGTRLTVL.

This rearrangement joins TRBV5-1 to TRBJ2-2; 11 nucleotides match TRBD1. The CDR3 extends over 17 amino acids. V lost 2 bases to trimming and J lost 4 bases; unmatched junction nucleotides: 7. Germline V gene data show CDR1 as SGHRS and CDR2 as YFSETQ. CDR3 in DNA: TGCGCCAGCAGCTTCATTCCCGGGACAGGGGGCACCGGGGAGCTGTTTTTT. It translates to CASSFIPGTGGTGELFF. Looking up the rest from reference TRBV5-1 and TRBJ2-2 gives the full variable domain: KAGVTQTPRYLIKTRGQQVTLSCSPISGHRSVSWYQQTPGQGLQFLFEYFSETQRNKGNFPGRFSGRQFSNSRSEMNVSTLELGDSALYLCASSFIPGTGGTGELFFGEGSRLTVL.

CDR3 protein: CATGRPPSTDTQYF. DNA of the CDR3: TGTGCCACAGGCAGGCCCCCTTCCACAGATACGCAGTATTTT. The rearrangement uses TRBV15 and TRBJ2-3; D is ambiguous. The CDR3 contains 14 residues. Germline V CDR1 and CDR2: LNHNV, YYDKDF (reference sequence). Trimming took off 9 bases at V and 2 bases at J, with 15 bases between the two ends.

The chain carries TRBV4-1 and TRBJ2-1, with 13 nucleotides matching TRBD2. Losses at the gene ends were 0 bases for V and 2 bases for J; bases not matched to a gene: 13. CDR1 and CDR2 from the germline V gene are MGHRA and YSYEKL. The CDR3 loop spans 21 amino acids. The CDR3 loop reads CASSQESNRGLAGRTYNEQFF. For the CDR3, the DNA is TGCGCCAGCAGCCAAGAATCGAATAGGGGACTAGCGGGGAGGACCTACAATGAGCAGTTCTTC.

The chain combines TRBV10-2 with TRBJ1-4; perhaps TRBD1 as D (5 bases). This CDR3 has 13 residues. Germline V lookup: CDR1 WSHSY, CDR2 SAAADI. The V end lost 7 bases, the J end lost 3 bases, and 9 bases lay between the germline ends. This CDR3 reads CASTPGSNEKLFF. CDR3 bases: TGCGCCAGCACGCCAGGGTCTAATGAAAAACTGTTTTTT.

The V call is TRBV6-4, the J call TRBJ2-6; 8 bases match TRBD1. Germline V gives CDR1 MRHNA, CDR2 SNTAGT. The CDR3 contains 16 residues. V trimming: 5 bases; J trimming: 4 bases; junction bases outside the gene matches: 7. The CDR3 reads CASSSGQGTGANVLTF. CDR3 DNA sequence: TGTGCCAGCAGTAGCGGACAGGGAACCGGGGCCAACGTCCTGACTTTC.

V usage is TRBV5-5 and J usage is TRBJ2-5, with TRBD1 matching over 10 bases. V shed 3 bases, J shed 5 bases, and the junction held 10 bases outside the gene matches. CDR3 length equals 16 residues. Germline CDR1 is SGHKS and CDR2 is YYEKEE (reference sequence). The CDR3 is CASSSAGTGAFETQYF. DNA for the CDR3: TGTGCCAGCAGCTCAGCCGGGACAGGGGCCTTCGAGACCCAGTACTTC.

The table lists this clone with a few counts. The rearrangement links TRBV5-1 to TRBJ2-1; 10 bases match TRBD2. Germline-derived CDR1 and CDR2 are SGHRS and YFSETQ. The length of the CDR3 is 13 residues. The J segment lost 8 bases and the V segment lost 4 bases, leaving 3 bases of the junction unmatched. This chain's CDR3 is CASSRLAGHEQFF. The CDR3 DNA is TGCGCCAGCAGCAGACTAGCGGGCCATGAGCAGTTCTTC.